This T cell receptor (beta chain) was recorded in a study of T cell responses to AZD1222 COVID-19 vaccine. Sequencing was performed with immunoSEQ multiplex PCR; in TCRdb, only in-frame clones are kept and a portion is missing. Here the sample spans 150,000 to 200,000 clones, about 88% being singletons. CDR3 length: 14 amino acids. Germline assignment: CDR1 PRHDT and CDR2 FYEKMQ (reference sequence). Losses at the gene ends were 4 bases for V and 3 bases for J; bases not matched to a gene: 4. The receptor was derived from an adult in good health. The chain employs TRBV13 and TRBJ1-2, with TRBD1 matching 8 bases. The source material was peripheral blood, sampled on day 0 of AZD1222 vaccination. CDR3 residues: CASSSRGHDYGYTF. DNA for the CDR3: TGTGCCAGCAGCTCCAGGGGGCACGACTATGGCTACACCTTC.